This T cell receptor (beta chain) was obtained from a study of cytomegalovirus exposure and HLA in healthy donors. General observations from the study: Rarity characterized most TCR sequences, yet some public TCRs appeared in many donors. When presence/absence was analysed, sequencing depth was taken to be roughly uniform across donors.

The PCR used 60 Vbeta and 13 Jbeta primers. Authors' data handling: The count from a later analysis was roughly 80 million unique TCR beta chains, 9 million to 12 million of them shared. Only in-frame clones appear in the TCRdb table, and some are missing; sequencing was by immunoSEQ multiplex PCR. That table gives V, J and clone size, and the DNA gave D and trimming. The sample includes about 76,000 clones, around two thirds of them seen just once. The ends lost 0 bases at V and 8 bases at J; junction bases unmatched: 7. This CDR3 has 15 residues. The germline V gene has CDR1 SGDLS and CDR2 YYNGEE. This clone was detected only once. Its antigen is not identified.

This sequence was found in a man aged 60 to 69 in good health and CMV-seropositive. The source material was PBMCs. This chain connects TRBV9 to TRBJ2-1; 8 bases are a match to TRBD2. The CDR3, as DNA: TGTGCCAGCAGCGTAGCGTCGGGGGGGCGCGATGAGCAGTTCTTC. Protein sequence: CASSVASGGRDEQFF.